This paragraph covers one T cell receptor beta chain sequence. Antigen specificity is unknown. One entry per CDR3 protein, called by TCRdb with MiXCR from the RT-PCR reads. The table shows about 480,000 distinct CDR3 sequences, with around 25% occurring only once. This sample is drawn from a study of response to subunit inactivated influenza vaccine. Study-wide findings and caveats: After each seasonal influenza vaccination, few new T cells are recruited, the authors suggested.

The V end was cut by 5 bases, the J end by 6 bases, with 13 bases between. The CDR3 runs 13 residues. Germline V lookup: CDR1 ENHRY, CDR2 SYGVKD. The chain carries TRBV10-3 and TRBJ1-2; perhaps TRBD1 as D (6 bases). Source: CD4+ T cells sorted from PBMCs, taken roughly 5 days after vaccination. This sequence was found in a man over 45 who received an inactivated influenza vaccine. CDR3 in amino acids: CAISLQEGDGYTF. The CDR3 DNA follows: TGTGCCATCAGTTTACAGGAGGGGGATGGCTACACCTTC.